The 3 T cell receptor beta chains presented below share a single source sample, sequenced in a study of blood T cells in healthy people across ages. The second PCR ran about 6 to 12 cycles with a sample-barcoded 5' primer and J-beta primers. TCRdb reprocessed the 5' RACE reads with MiXCR, giving one entry per CDR3 protein. Of about 800,000 distinct CDR3 sequences detected, roughly 25% appear once; the ten largest clones hold approximately 4%. These same data were also listed under a study on T cells of mothers and their children.

Input material: blood. These receptors came from a boy between 10 and 17 years old in good health.

This clonotype was recorded a few times. The chain recombines TRBV29-1 with TRBJ2-4, with D possibly being TRBD2 (7 bases). Trimming took 6 bases from V and 4 from J, leaving 16 bases between them. Germline-derived CDR1 and CDR2 are SQVTM and ANQGSEA. The CDR3 consists of 14 residues. The CDR3 loop is CSVKGDYRKNIQYF. The CDR3 bases are TGCAGCGTCAAGGGGGACTATAGAAAAAACATTCAGTACTTC.

The chain uses TRBV7-9 and TRBJ2-5, with unresolved D. The CDR3 sequence is 17 residues long. CDR1 and CDR2 from the germline V gene are SEHNR and FQNEAQ (reference sequence). The V and J ends lost 7 bases and 0 bases respectively, with 21 bases between them. CDR3 residues: CASIPTSGYRHQETQYF. Written as DNA, the CDR3 is TGTGCCAGCATCCCTACATCGGGTTACAGACACCAAGAGACCCAGTACTTC.

This clonotype was seen only a few times. The V call is TRBV18, the J call TRBJ2-5, with 9 bases aligning to TRBD2. The J segment lost 5 bases and the V segment lost 4 bases, leaving 5 bases of the junction unmatched. Germline V CDR1 and CDR2: KGHSH, LQKENI. The CDR3 is 14 amino acids. The DNA for the CDR3 is TGTGCCAGCTCACTAGCGGGAGCTTGGGAGACCCAGTACTTC. Translated: CASSLAGAWETQYF.